This T cell receptor (beta chain) is from a study of response to subunit inactivated influenza vaccine. This CDR3 is built from 14 residues. The germline gives CDR1 MNHNS, CDR2 SASEGT. The V gene lost 6 bases and the J gene lost 0 bases, with 9 bases spanning the gap. TCRdb fed the RT-PCR reads into MiXCR, producing one record per CDR3 protein. This sample yields 650,000 or so distinct CDR3 sequences, of which approximately 15% are seen a single time; 7.5% to 8% belongs to the top ten. This receptor was identified in a man aged 50-59 years who received an inactivated influenza vaccine. The rearrangement uses TRBV6-1 and TRBJ1-5; D ambiguous. Sequences were derived from PBMCs from blood, sampled 14 to 15 days before vaccination. The CDR3: CASRTAYSNQPQHF. CDR3 sequence (DNA): TGTGCCAGCAGGACGGCTTATAGCAATCAGCCCCAGCATTTT.